The 27 T cell receptor beta chains below were found in one sample sequenced in a study of preoperative IRX-2 immunotherapy in early breast cancer. TCRdb's copy holds only in-frame clones and misses some; the assay was immunoSEQ multiplex PCR. In the table there are some 25,000 clones, 85% to 90% of which are singletons. As to treatment: preoperative locoregional IRX-2 cytokine immunotherapy. Sample: tumor tissue, taken after IRX-2 immunotherapy. The source of these receptors is a human donor with breast cancer.

The chain couples TRBV7-8 to TRBJ2-2; D is uncertain. CDR1 and CDR2 (germline): SGHVS, FQNEAQ. V was pared by 2 bases and J by 5 bases, with 6 bases between. This CDR3 has 13 amino acids. The CDR3 DNA sequence: TGTGCCAGCAGCTTACGGATGACCGGGGAGCTGTTTTTT. Encoded protein: CASSLRMTGELFF.

V and J are TRBV9 and TRBJ2-2; D is perhaps TRBD1 (6 bases). This CDR3 has 15 amino acids. V lost 2 bases and J 4 bases, leaving 12 bases between the germline ends. Germline CDR1 reads SGDLS; CDR2 reads YYNGEE. The CDR3 DNA sequence: TGTGCCAGCAGCGTCCGACAGGAAGCCACCGGGGAGCTGTTTTTT. It codes for CASSVRQEATGELFF.

V usage is TRBV28 and J usage is TRBJ2-1; D ambiguous. The CDR3 totals 10 residues. CDR1 is MDHEN and CDR2 is SYDVKM in the germline V gene. V gave up 9 bases and J gave up 3 bases, with 3 bases separating them. CDR3 amino acids: CASGYNEQFF. In DNA, the CDR3 is TGTGCCAGTGGCTACAATGAGCAGTTCTTC.

J is TRBJ2-1 and V is TRBV7-9; 7 nucleotides align to TRBD2. The CDR3 has 15 residues. The J segment lost 4 bases and the V segment lost 4 bases, leaving 7 bases of the junction unmatched. CDR1 and CDR2 (germline): SEHNR, FQNEAQ (reference sequence). The CDR3 is CASSSQGGDYNEQFF. The CDR3 nucleotides are TGTGCCAGCAGCTCGCAGGGAGGGGATTACAATGAGCAGTTCTTC.

The chain employs TRBV7-9 and TRBJ1-2; the match to TRBD1 covers 7 bases. The CDR3 covers 14 residues. Germline V gene data show CDR1 as SEHNR and CDR2 as FQNEAQ (reference sequence). The V gene end was trimmed by 2 bases and the J gene end by 5 bases; junction bases not matched to a gene: 5. The CDR3 nucleotides are TGTGCCAGCAGCTTAACAGGGGCCGAATATGGCTACACCTTC. Its protein product is CASSLTGAEYGYTF.

V gene TRBV5-5 combines with J gene TRBJ2-3, with TRBD1 as a possible D gene (6 bases). Germline V gene data show CDR1 as SGHKS and CDR2 as YYEKEE (reference sequence). The CDR3 is made up of 15 amino acids. V lost 4 bases to trimming and J lost 2 bases, with 14 bases between them. The CDR3 nucleotides read TGTGCCAGCAGCCCAGGGATGGGGGCCACAGATACGCAGTATTTT. This sequence encodes CASSPGMGATDTQYF.

This chain uses TRBV27 with TRBJ2-7; D is perhaps TRBD2 (5 bases). Germline V gene sequence: CDR1 MNHEY, CDR2 SMNVEV (reference sequence). V lost 8 bases to trimming and J lost 6 bases, with 17 bases between them. This CDR3 comprises 13 residues. This CDR3 reads CASPPPRGLEQYF. The CDR3 nucleotides are TGTGCCAGCCCTCCCCCCCGGGGTCTCGAGCAGTACTTC.

V usage is TRBV21-1 and J usage is TRBJ2-2; TRBD2, as called in the table, went unchecked against the DNA. TRBV21-1 is described as a pseudogene. This CDR3 is built from 17 residues. The CDR3 DNA follows: TGTGCCAGCAGCAAAAGTCCAGGGAGGATAATCGCCGGGGAGCTGTTTTTT. Encoded protein: CASSKSPGRIIAGELFF.

The rearrangement joins TRBV10-2 to TRBJ2-7, with 11 positions matching TRBD2. CDR1 is WSHSY, CDR2 SAAADI, per germline. The CDR3 is 15 amino acids. Trimming removed 2 bases from V and 4 bases from J; junction bases left unmatched: 4. This CDR3 reads CASSEVASGRYEQYF. The CDR3 coding sequence is TGCGCCAGCAGTGAGGTGGCTAGCGGGAGGTACGAGCAGTACTTC.

The chain is built from TRBV2 and TRBJ2-2; weak D call: TRBD2 (5 bases). Germline CDR1 SNHLY, CDR2 FYNNEI. V lost 7 bases and J 5 bases, leaving 17 bases between the germline ends. CDR3 length: 15 amino acids. The CDR3 nucleotides are TGTGCCAGCAATCTCCGGACCACGGGGACCGGGGAGCTGTTTTTT. It encodes CASNLRTTGTGELFF.

The rearrangement links TRBV19 to TRBJ1-5; weak D call: TRBD1 (5 bases). CDR3 length: 15 residues. V was shortened by 5 bases and J by 0 bases, with 11 bases between the two germline ends. Germline loops: CDR1 LNHDA, CDR2 SQIVND (reference sequence). The CDR3 DNA reads as TGTGCCAGTAGTCTTGACAGTTATAGCAATCAGCCCCAGCATTTT. Protein: CASSLDSYSNQPQHF.

The chain joins TRBV6-5 to TRBJ1-1, with unresolved D. V lost 5 bases and J lost 4, with 5 bases in between. Germline V lookup: CDR1 MNHEY, CDR2 SVGAGI. The CDR3 has 11 amino acids. The CDR3 sequence is CASSMGTEAFF. The CDR3 DNA reads TGTGCCAGCAGTATGGGCACTGAAGCTTTCTTT.

CDR3 loop: CASSTPGSLSEQYF. In nucleotides, the CDR3 is TGTGCCAGCAGTACACCGGGATCTCTCTCCGAGCAGTACTTC. The chain carries TRBV28 and TRBJ2-7, with D possibly being TRBD2 (5 bases). The CDR3 is 14 residues long. With 5 bases removed from V and 6 bases from J, the gap between germline ends came to 17 bases. CDR1 is MDHEN, CDR2 SYDVKM, per germline.

This clone has a single count. The rearrangement uses TRBV2 and TRBJ2-7, with TRBD1 identical over 8 bases. This CDR3 spans 18 amino acids. Germline V CDR1 and CDR2: SNHLY, FYNNEI. With V trimmed by 3 bases and J by 4 bases, 17 bases remained unmatched. The CDR3 region is CASSEGPGVGQGWYEQYF. For the CDR3, the DNA is TGTGCCAGCAGTGAGGGCCCGGGTGTCGGACAGGGTTGGTACGAGCAGTACTTC.

The chain has TRBV6-5 and TRBJ2-7; D remains unclear. V was clipped by 5 bases and J by 1 base, with 15 bases between them. Germline loops: CDR1 MNHEY, CDR2 SVGAGI. The CDR3 spans 15 residues. CDR3 region: CASSRGGTESYEQYF. CDR3 DNA: TGTGCCAGCAGTCGCGGCGGCACGGAGTCCTACGAGCAGTACTTC.

Worth noting for this clone: The sample carries other DNA sequences with the same CDR3. V and J are TRBV6-5 and TRBJ2-2, with 8 positions matching TRBD1. This CDR3 is 15 amino acids long. The trim removed 7 bases at V and 5 bases at J, leaving 9 bases unmatched. From germline, CDR1 is MNHEY and CDR2 SVGAGI. The CDR3 reads CASTGQGAGTGELFF. In nucleotides, the CDR3 is TGTGCCAGCACCGGGCAGGGGGCGGGGACCGGGGAGCTGTTTTTT.

V gene TRBV4-2 combines with J gene TRBJ2-1; D ambiguous. CDR3 length equals 13 residues. Per germline, CDR1 LGHNA and CDR2 YNFKEQ. V lost 1 base to trimming and J lost 7 bases, with 8 bases between them. CDR3 sequence: CASSQGIQNEQFF. The CDR3 nucleotides are TGTGCCAGCAGCCAAGGTATACAGAATGAGCAGTTCTTC.

The chain links TRBV12-1 to TRBJ1-4; the table's D call, TRBD1, has no DNA check behind it. TRBV12-1 is an annotated pseudogene. This CDR3 is built from 17 residues. The CDR3 sequence: CASSWGQRVATNEKLFF. In DNA, the CDR3 is TGTGCCAGCAGCTGGGGACAACGAGTTGCAACTAATGAAAAACTGTTTTTT.

The chain couples TRBV2 to TRBJ2-2; D not certain. V lost 0 bases to trimming and J lost 4 bases, with 6 bases between them. This CDR3 is built from 14 residues. Germline V gene lookup returns CDR1 SNHLY and CDR2 FYNNEI. CDR3 coding DNA: TGTGCCAGCAGTGAAGCGATCCCCACCGGGGAGCTGTTTTTT. As protein: CASSEAIPTGELFF.

The J gene is TRBJ2-7, the V gene TRBV4-1; D not certain. Looked up from germline, CDR1 is MGHRA and CDR2 is YSYEKL. The CDR3 covers 14 residues. Trimming cost V 1 base and J 0 bases, with 7 bases left between them. The CDR3 loop is CASSQGDSSYEQYF. The CDR3 DNA follows: TGCGCCAGCAGCCAAGGGGATTCCTCCTACGAGCAGTACTTC.

This chain connects TRBV7-2 to TRBJ2-1, with 8 bases lining up with TRBD2. The CDR3 runs to 15 residues. Germline CDR1 is SGHTA and CDR2 is FQGNSA. J lost 10 bases, V lost 5 bases, and 13 bases had no gene match. Here the CDR3 reads CASSPRQAGGDEQFF. CDR3 bases: TGTGCCAGCAGCCCTCGACAGGCCGGGGGGGACGAGCAGTTCTTC. The complete variable domain, with remaining parts taken from reference TRBV7-2 and TRBJ2-1, reads GAGVSQSPSNKVTEKGKDVELRCDPISGHTALYWYRQSLGQGLEFLIYFQGNSAPDKSGLPSDRFSAERTGGSVSTLTIQRTQQEDSAVYLCASSPRQAGGDEQFFGPGTRLTVL.

The chain is built from TRBV9 and TRBJ2-7; maybe TRBD1 (5 bases). Germline CDR1 is SGDLS and CDR2 is YYNGEE. Between the trimmed V and J ends, which lost 4 bases and 4 bases, there was a span of 9 bases. This CDR3 contains 12 residues. CDR3 loop: CASSPRQYEQYF. CDR3 in DNA: TGTGCCAGCAGCCCGAGACAGTACGAGCAGTACTTC.

CDR3 in amino acids: CASSSEIYNEQFF. Here the CDR3 DNA reads TGTGCCAGCAGCTCCGAAATCTACAATGAGCAGTTCTTC. The chain is built from TRBV11-2 and TRBJ2-1; D call uncertain. This CDR3 spans 13 amino acids. CDR1 and CDR2 from the germline V gene are SGHAT and FQNNGV. The V end was cut by 4 bases, the J end by 3 bases, with 7 bases between.

The chain uses TRBV6-5 and TRBJ1-5; no clear D gene. The V and J ends lost 0 bases and 6 bases respectively, with 6 bases between them. The CDR3 loop spans 13 amino acids. Per germline, CDR1 MNHEY and CDR2 SVGAGI. CDR3 in DNA: TGTGCCAGCAGTTACTCGGCGAGTCAGCCCCAGCATTTT. The encoded protein is CASSYSASQPQHF.

The chain links TRBV10-3 to TRBJ2-5, with D tentatively TRBD1 (6 bases). Trimming cost V 6 bases and J 2 bases, with 13 bases left between them. This CDR3 spans 14 amino acids. CDR1 and CDR2 from the germline V gene are ENHRY and SYGVKD. For the CDR3, the DNA is TGTGCCATCAGGTCGAGACAGGAGCAAGAGACCCAGTACTTC. Amino acids: CAIRSRQEQETQYF.

The gene calls are TRBV7-9 and TRBJ1-4; D is unclear. Germline V gene sequence: CDR1 SEHNR, CDR2 FQNEAQ (reference sequence). This CDR3 has 14 residues. The V end lost 1 base, the J end lost 7 bases, and 10 bases lay between the germline ends. The DNA of the CDR3 is TGTGCCAGCAGCTTAGGGAACACCCCTGAAAAACTGTTTTTT. Its protein is CASSLGNTPEKLFF.

This chain connects TRBV2 to TRBJ1-4, with D unclear. Germline V gene lookup returns CDR1 SNHLY and CDR2 FYNNEI. This CDR3 has 13 amino acids. Trimming left V 3 bases short and J 5 bases short, with 7 bases between. The CDR3 DNA is TGTGCCAGCAGTGAGACCCTAAATGAAAAACTGTTTTTT. Residues: CASSETLNEKLFF.